What follows are 26 T cell receptor beta chains derived from one specimen sequenced in a study of blood T cell repertoires in COVID-19. Sequencing was performed with immunoSEQ multiplex PCR; in TCRdb, only in-frame clones are kept and a portion is missing. Here the sample spans approximately 65,000 clones, approximately 90% being singletons. Source material: peripheral blood. Receptor source: a woman in her late teens or twenties with acute or convalescent COVID-19.

The chain links TRBV20-1 to TRBJ1-1; D may be TRBD1 (6 bases). The CDR3 runs 11 residues. Germline-derived CDR1 and CDR2 are DFQATT and SNEGSKA (reference sequence). V lost 8 bases, J lost 3 bases, and 10 bases lay in between. In DNA form, the CDR3 reads TGCAGTACAGGGTGGGACACTGAAGCTTTCTTT. It codes for CSTGWDTEAFF.

The J gene is TRBJ1-6, the V gene TRBV3-1 (or the pseudogene TRBV3-2); 8 positions agree with TRBD1. There are 15 residues in the CDR3. The germline gives CDR1 LGHDT, CDR2 YNNKEL (reference sequence). The V and J ends lost 1 base and 9 bases, in that order; junction bases with no gene match: 5. DNA of the CDR3: TGTGCCAGCAGCCAAGGGACAGGGATTGGTTCACCCCTCCACTTT. The encoded protein is CASSQGTGIGSPLHF.

The chain links TRBV13 to TRBJ2-7; D is perhaps TRBD2 (6 bases). This CDR3 spans 15 amino acids. The V and J ends lost 1 base and 3 bases respectively, with 13 bases between them. Germline V lookup: CDR1 PRHDT, CDR2 FYEKMQ (reference sequence). The CDR3 protein is CASSLEGGGDYEQYF. In nucleotides, the CDR3 is TGTGCCAGCAGCTTAGAGGGCGGAGGGGACTACGAGCAGTACTTC.

This sequence joins TRBV5-1 and TRBJ1-1, with D maybe TRBD1 (5 bases). V shed 8 bases and J shed 0 bases, with 17 bases lying between them. Germline lookup yields CDR1 SGHRS and CDR2 YFSETQ. This CDR3 has 15 residues. Written as DNA, the CDR3 is TGCGCCAGGAGCCGGCGGGGCGGGTTGAACACTGAAGCTTTCTTT. Its protein is CARSRRGGLNTEAFF.

This sequence joins TRBV18 and TRBJ2-3; D is unclear. Deletions cut 1 base from V and 0 bases from J, with 11 bases between. Germline assignment: CDR1 KGHSH and CDR2 LQKENI. The CDR3 contains 16 residues. CDR3: CASSPRNPLSTDTQYF. DNA of the CDR3: TGTGCCAGCTCACCACGTAACCCCCTAAGCACAGATACGCAGTATTTT.

The chain has TRBV7-6 and TRBJ2-3; the D gene is possibly TRBD2 (7 bases). The V gene lost 1 base and the J gene lost 3 bases, with 11 bases spanning the gap. The germline V gene encodes CDR1 SGHVS and CDR2 FNYEAQ. The CDR3 length is 15 residues. The CDR3: CASSLGGGRTDTQYF. CDR3 in DNA: TGTGCCAGCAGCTTAGGGGGGGGGCGAACAGATACGCAGTATTTT.

V and J are TRBV5-6 and TRBJ2-2; perhaps TRBD2 as D (6 bases). Trimming took 4 bases from V and 6 from J, leaving 13 bases between them. The CDR3 spans 14 residues. Germline loops: CDR1 SGHDT, CDR2 YYEEEE. The CDR3 DNA reads TGTGCCAGCAGCCCCCCGACTAGAGCCGGGGAGCTGTTTTTT. It encodes CASSPPTRAGELFF.

The V and J genes are TRBV28 and TRBJ2-5, with 12 bases aligning to TRBD2. After removal of 5 bases from V and 4 bases from J, the junction contained 8 bases not matched to a gene. CDR1 and CDR2 from the germline V gene are MDHEN and SYDVKM. The CDR3 covers 16 residues. In DNA, the CDR3 is TGTGCCAGCAGTCCCGGACTAGCGGGGACCGGAGAGACCCAGTACTTC. It yields the protein CASSPGLAGTGETQYF.

V and J are TRBV5-4 and TRBJ2-5; the match to TRBD2 covers 7 bases. Trimming at V came to 6 bases and at J to 2 bases, leaving 13 bases not matched to a gene. CDR1 is SGHNT and CDR2 is YYREEE in the germline V gene (reference sequence). The CDR3 is 16 amino acids. For the CDR3, the DNA is TGTGCCAGCACCCAAGGGGCTAGCGGAACTCAAGAGACCCAGTACTTC. Its protein product is CASTQGASGTQETQYF.

This clone was detected once. This rearrangement joins TRBV11-3 to TRBJ2-4, with 7 bases that match TRBD1. The CDR3 runs 16 residues. The V and J ends lost 5 bases and 0 bases, in that order; junction bases with no gene match: 7. CDR1 and CDR2 (germline): SGHNT, YENEEA. Here the CDR3 DNA reads TGTGCCAGCAGCCCCAGGGGGTACATAGCCAAAAACATTCAGTACTTC. Translated, it gives CASSPRGYIAKNIQYF.

V usage is TRBV4-3 and J usage is TRBJ2-2; D is perhaps TRBD1 (5 bases). CDR1 LGHNA and CDR2 YSLEER come from the germline V gene. This CDR3 has 14 amino acids. V lost 5 bases, J lost 1 base, and 8 bases lay in between. The CDR3: CASSGRENTGELFF. CDR3 nucleotide sequence: TGCGCCAGCAGCGGCAGGGAGAACACCGGGGAGCTGTTTTTT.

This sequence joins TRBV30 and TRBJ1-4; D ambiguous. The CDR3 length is 13 residues. V was clipped by 2 bases and J by 5 bases, with 9 bases between them. Per germline, CDR1 GTSNPN and CDR2 SVGIG (reference sequence). CDR3 region: CAWSTWRNEKLFF. The DNA of the CDR3 is TGTGCCTGGAGTACCTGGAGGAATGAAAAACTGTTTTTT.

This chain joins TRBV6-2 or TRBV6-3 and TRBJ2-2; TRBD2 is a possible D gene (6 bases). This CDR3 is built from 16 residues. The V end was cut by 3 bases, the J end by 0 bases, with 11 bases between. Per the germline V gene, CDR1 is MNHEY and CDR2 is SVGEGT. CDR3 DNA: TGTGCCAGCAGTTATCCGCGGGGCTCGAACACCGGGGAGCTGTTTTTT. It codes for CASSYPRGSNTGELFF.

The chain combines TRBV19 with TRBJ2-1; D might be TRBD2 (6 bases). The CDR3 consists of 15 residues. Per germline, CDR1 LNHDA and CDR2 SQIVND (reference sequence). Trimming took off 10 bases at V and 1 base at J, with 17 bases between the two ends. The CDR3 region has the DNA TGTGCCACCACGGAGGGGCAGGGTTCCTACAATGAGCAGTTCTTC. As protein: CATTEGQGSYNEQFF.

This clone was observed a few times. V usage is TRBV15 and J usage is TRBJ1-2; D is undetermined. V was shortened by 8 bases and J by 8 bases, with 21 bases between the two germline ends. The CDR3 contains 14 residues. Germline CDR1 is LNHNV and CDR2 is YYDKDF (reference sequence). The CDR3 loop is CATLPERASSGYTF. Here the CDR3 DNA reads TGTGCCACCCTTCCCGAGAGGGCCAGTTCGGGCTACACCTTC. The whole variable domain, filled in from reference TRBV15 and TRBJ1-2, reads DAMVIQNPRYQVTQFGKPVTLSCSQTLNHNVMYWYQQKSSQAPKLLFHYYDKDFNNEADTPDNFQSRRPNTSFCFLDIRSPGLGDTAMYLCATLPERASSGYTFGSGTRLTVV.

The CDR3 coding sequence is TGTGCCAGCAGTTTCTCGGGGACTAATGGCTACACCTTC. It encodes CASSFSGTNGYTF. The chain uses TRBV12-3 or TRBV12-4 and TRBJ1-2, with D possibly matching TRBD1 (5 bases). The V and J ends lost 3 bases and 6 bases respectively, with 11 bases between them. The CDR3 is 13 residues long.

This chain connects TRBV18 to TRBJ1-3; 9 nucleotides line up with TRBD1. The length of the CDR3 is 16 residues. Germline V gives CDR1 KGHSH, CDR2 LQKENI. V was pared by 4 bases and J by 2 bases, with 6 bases of the junction left unmatched. The CDR3 bases are TGTGCCAGCTCACAAGGACAGGGGATCGCTGGAAACACCATATATTTT. Translated, it gives CASSQGQGIAGNTIYF. Full variable domain (rest looked up from reference TRBV18 and TRBJ1-3): NAGVMQNPRHLVRRRGQEARLRCSPMKGHSHVYWYRQLPEEGLKFMVYLQKENIIDESGMPKERFSAEFPKEGPSILRIQQVVRGDSAAYFCASSQGQGIAGNTIYFGEGSWLTVV.

This clone was seen a few times. This CDR3 reads CASSILFYSNQPQHF. The CDR3 bases are TGTGCCAGTAGTATTTTGTTTTATAGCAATCAGCCCCAGCATTTT. This rearrangement joins TRBV19 to TRBJ1-5; D is unresolved. Germline V lookup: CDR1 LNHDA, CDR2 SQIVND (reference sequence). The CDR3 runs 15 residues. The germline V and J ends were trimmed by 3 bases and 0 bases, with 9 bases remaining between them.

The chain links TRBV19 to TRBJ1-6; a weak D match, TRBD1 (6 bases). This CDR3 contains 13 residues. The V end was cut by 3 bases, the J end by 9 bases, with 9 bases between. Germline CDR1 reads LNHDA; CDR2 reads SQIVND (reference sequence). CDR3 sequence reads: CASSIRDTSPLHF. CDR3 bases: TGTGCCAGTAGTATTCGGGACACTTCACCCCTCCACTTT.

This CDR3 reads CAWSTTSGRYNEQFF. For the CDR3, the DNA is TGTGCCTGGAGCACCACTAGCGGAAGATACAATGAGCAGTTCTTC. V gene TRBV30 combines with J gene TRBJ2-1; 8 bases agree with TRBD2. The CDR3 has 15 residues. CDR1 is GTSNPN and CDR2 is SVGIG in the germline V gene (reference sequence). Germline trimming cut 3 bases from V and 4 bases from J; bases unmatched to any gene: 8.

The chain carries TRBV19 and TRBJ1-1, with 8 bases matching TRBD1. V lost 7 bases to trimming and J lost 4 bases; unmatched junction nucleotides: 17. Germline loops: CDR1 LNHDA, CDR2 SQIVND (reference sequence). The CDR3 extends over 17 amino acids. CDR3 protein: CASKPRQGRESGTEAFF. The CDR3 DNA sequence: TGTGCCAGTAAACCGCGACAGGGGCGTGAATCGGGCACTGAAGCTTTCTTT.

The rearrangement uses TRBV6-5 and TRBJ1-5; the D is unclear. With 7 bases removed from V and 3 bases from J, the gap between germline ends came to 10 bases. The germline V gene encodes CDR1 MNHEY and CDR2 SVGAGI. The CDR3 has 13 residues. The CDR3 here is CASNQAPNQPQHF. The CDR3 bases are TGTGCCAGCAACCAGGCCCCCAATCAGCCCCAGCATTTT.

This sequence joins TRBV10-2 and TRBJ1-2; D remains ambiguous. Germline-derived CDR1 and CDR2 are WSHSY and SAAADI. Trimming cost V 0 bases and J 4 bases, with 12 bases left between them. The CDR3 runs 15 residues. Written as DNA, the CDR3 is TGCGCCAGCAGTGAGTCTTTAAAGAGCCGCTATGGCTACACCTTC. It encodes CASSESLKSRYGYTF.

The chain is built from TRBV6-5 and TRBJ1-1; the match to TRBD1 covers 10 bases. The germline V gene has CDR1 MNHEY and CDR2 SVGAGI. There are 14 residues in the CDR3. The J segment lost 1 base and the V segment lost 5 bases, leaving 1 base of the junction unmatched. CDR3 loop: CASSRTGGNTEAFF. The CDR3 nucleotides are TGTGCCAGCAGTCGGACAGGGGGGAACACTGAAGCTTTCTTT.

V is TRBV21-1 and J is TRBJ1-1; the table gives TRBD1 as D, unverified against the DNA. TRBV21-1 is termed a pseudogene. CDR3 length: 12 amino acids. The CDR3 region is CATWGTGVEPFF. CDR3 nucleotide sequence: TGTGCCACCTGGGGGACAGGGGTCGAACCTTTCTTT.

The V gene is TRBV9, the J gene TRBJ2-6; no definite D call. This CDR3 region has 18 residues. V lost 1 base and J 0 bases, leaving 14 bases between the germline ends. In germline, CDR1 is SGDLS, CDR2 YYNGEE. The CDR3 sequence: CASSVQSVDGSGANVLTF. CDR3 in DNA: TGTGCCAGCAGCGTACAATCGGTTGATGGCTCTGGGGCCAACGTCCTGACTTTC.